The entry that follows covers one TCR beta chain sequence. The CDR3 runs 14 residues. With 7 bases removed from V and 0 bases from J, the gap between germline ends came to 10 bases. Germline V gives CDR1 ENHRY, CDR2 SYGVKD. This sample is drawn from a study of identical twins. TCRdb reanalysed the 5' RACE reads using MiXCR and keeps one entry per CDR3 protein. The top ten clones hold 1.5% to 2% of a sample with about 890,000 distinct CDR3 sequences, about 12% of them seen once. This sample was also put to use in a study of yellow fever vaccine responses in identical twins.

What was sequenced was PBMCs. The genes are TRBV10-3 and TRBJ2-1; D not certain. The receptor was isolated from a woman aged 18-29 years in good health. CDR3 loop: CAITQERSYNEQFF. CDR3 nucleotides: TGTGCCATCACCCAAGAACGCTCCTACAATGAGCAGTTCTTC.